The table lists the clone carrying this T cell receptor beta chain with a count of one. Its antigen is not known. The sample belongs to a study of PD-1 blockade in mismatch repair-deficient tumors. V lost 1 base and J lost 6, with 13 bases in between. The CDR3 contains 14 residues. CDR1 is SGHTA and CDR2 is FQGNSA in the germline V gene. Study results and limitations: Rapid post-treatment expansion, then contraction, generally preceding radiologic response, marked tumor-resident clones.

Profiled with immunoSEQ multiplex PCR; TCRdb holds only in-frame clones, not every one. Of 60,000 to 75,000 clones in the sample, around 88% were seen once. PCR or immunohistochemistry showed mismatch repair deficiency in every enrolled patient. TCR sequencing covered a few patients who responded to pembrolizumab. The chain has TRBV7-2 and TRBJ2-7; D is perhaps TRBD2 (6 bases). The sequence was obtained from an adult with mismatch repair-deficient cancer. This material consisted of peripheral blood, taken 52 weeks after starting pembrolizumab. As DNA, the CDR3 is TGTGCCAGCAGCTTAGGTGTTTTGCGGGGCGAGCAGTACTTC. Translation gives CASSLGVLRGEQYF.